What follows describes a single TCR beta chain. Its target is unknown. The germline V gene encodes CDR1 SGHTS and CDR2 YDEGEE. Trimming pared 0 bases from V and 3 bases from J, leaving 7 bases between. This CDR3 is 14 amino acids long. Sequencing was performed with immunoSEQ multiplex PCR; in TCRdb, only in-frame clones are kept and a portion is missing. The repertoire consists of more than 100,000 clones, with about nine tenths occurring once and the leading ten covering 4% to 4.5%. These data belong to a study of T cell responses to AZD1222 COVID-19 vaccine. Study-level findings and limits: Most donors were white British and more were female, and clonal diversity was possibly underestimated.

This receptor was obtained from an adult in good health. The chain couples TRBV5-8 to TRBJ2-1, with unresolved D. The sample consisted of peripheral blood, taken on day 0 of AZD1222 vaccination. The CDR3 region is CASSLDIDYNEQFF. CDR3 in DNA: TGTGCCAGCAGCTTGGACATTGACTACAATGAGCAGTTCTTC.